A selection of T cell receptor beta chains follows, all from one sample in a study of human T cells and chemical hapten exposure. Each CDR3 protein gets one entry after TCRdb re-called the RACE reads with MiXCR. The table lists about 380,000 distinct CDR3 sequences, roughly 4.6% of them singletons. Material: whole blood, obtained in connection with sensitization to the hapten diphenylcyclopropenone (DPC). Receptors originate from a woman between 45 and 60 years old with alopecia areata. Some clones in this sample may be carry-over from other donors' samples. The conserved cysteine and the conserved F or W are not part of the CDR3 here. Fields, in order: J gene, D gene, V gene, CDR3 protein. A D gene is named only where the DNA matches it firmly.

TRBJ2-7 . TRBV4-2 ASSQERQASSYEQY
TRBJ1-2 TRBD1 TRBV6-5 ASSPTGARWGYT
TRBJ2-7 . TRBV25-1 ASSSSPLYEQY
TRBJ2-7 . TRBV4-2 ASSQAGSMIAQY
TRBJ2-1 . TRBV24-1 ATSDPDRTNEQF
TRBJ1-1 . TRBV7-8 ASSLAGSEAF
TRBJ2-1 TRBD2 TRBV5-6 ASRREGEQF
TRBJ1-6 . TRBV28 ASSFKAPLH
TRBJ2-1 TRBD2 TRBV5-1 ASSPALAGAVDEQF
TRBJ1-1 . TRBV4-3 ASSQGSFSNTEAF
TRBJ1-2 . TRBV29-1 SVEYREPHYGYT
TRBJ1-1 . TRBV7-9 ASSLGPGSDTEAF
TRBJ2-1 TRBD2 TRBV6-2/TRBV6-3 ASIPRGTSGRISYNEQF
TRBJ2-7 . TRBV28 ASSLGTIGYEQY
TRBJ1-5 . TRBV20-1 SARDPFVRGSNQPQH
TRBJ1-5 . TRBV6-2/TRBV6-3 ASSLSGRLYSNQPQH
TRBJ1-5 . TRBV20-1 SASSGDQPQH
TRBJ2-7 TRBD1 TRBV28 ASSILGGQGADEQY
TRBJ2-1 TRBD2 TRBV12-3/TRBV12-4 ASILSGSGYNEQF
TRBJ1-1 . TRBV12-3/TRBV12-4 ASSPDGENTEAF
TRBJ2-7 TRBD2 TRBV29-1 SVSRGSGEQY
TRBJ2-3 TRBD2 TRBV5-1 ASSAGLAVITDTQY
TRBJ1-5 . TRBV6-1 ASSEGNSNQPQH
TRBJ1-3 . TRBV6-2/TRBV6-3 ASSLRPGTSPSGNTIY
TRBJ1-2 . TRBV6-7 ASSLQASDSYT
TRBJ2-5 . TRBV12-3/TRBV12-4 ASSLRVETQY
TRBJ1-6 . TRBV5-4 ASSLAAGAESPLH
TRBJ2-4 . TRBV4-3 ASSTWGAGALSAKNIQY
TRBJ2-3 TRBD2 TRBV27 ASSLKREHTDTQY
TRBJ1-2 . TRBV29-1 SVLDSRYGYT
TRBJ2-7 TRBD1 TRBV7-9 ASSPGTANEQY
TRBJ1-6 . TRBV6-1 ASSVGIFYNSPLH
TRBJ2-4 . TRBV6-5 ASSSLPLTGNIQY
TRBJ2-1 . TRBV20-1 SASGLARDNEQF
TRBJ1-1 . TRBV12-3/TRBV12-4 ASGGNTEAF
TRBJ2-3 TRBD2 TRBV20-1 SAHAAGGPRDTQY
TRBJ2-7 . TRBV14 ASSYRQGRSYEQY
TRBJ2-4 . TRBV29-1 SVFNRAKNIQY
TRBJ2-5 . TRBV10-2 ASSDDQQETQY
TRBJ2-5 TRBD1 TRBV28 ASTPSPGQGRETQY
TRBJ2-1 TRBD2 TRBV4-1 ASSQDAGGSNEQF
TRBJ1-1 . TRBV29-1 SGIRIMNTEAF
TRBJ1-6 TRBD1 TRBV20-1 SARAGTANNSPLH